This T cell receptor (beta chain) originates from a study of blood T cell repertoires in COVID-19. Across the study: Whether acute or convalescent, the COVID-19 samples came from the United States, Italy and Spain. The cDNA or gDNA used as material had been derived from T cells, B-cell-depleted T cells, or PBMCs.

Per the original methods: Scientists estimated how many nucleated cells there were by amplifying reference gene primers. The table came from immunoSEQ multiplex PCR; TCRdb's copy has only in-frame clones and leaves some out. That table gives V, J and clone size, and the DNA gave D and trimming. The table records 70,000 to 75,000 clones, over 80% of them present only once. The germline CDR1 and CDR2 sequences are LNHDA and SQIVND (reference sequence). Deletions cut 8 bases from V and 8 bases from J, with 18 bases between. This CDR3 comprises 14 residues. The clonotype originates from a woman aged 55-69 years with acute or convalescent COVID-19. This chain connects TRBV19 to TRBJ1-4; no firm D call. Sequencing input: peripheral blood. CDR3 loop: CASEPWRGHEKLFF. As DNA, the CDR3 is TGTGCCAGTGAGCCTTGGAGAGGGCACGAAAAACTGTTTTTT.